Below, one T cell receptor beta chain is given with its context. Every immunoSEQ plate was one replicate of a subset's evenly spread DNA. The protocol was immunoSEQ multiplex PCR, while the TCRdb copy is restricted to in-frame clones and leaves out a portion. This repertoire shows roughly 2.2 million clones, approximately 93% found once; its top ten account for 0.39%. The sample originates from a study of shared clonotypes between healthy human individuals. Study in general: Plates per donor: three CD4 naive, three CD4 memory, two CD8 naive, one CD8 memory.

None of the donors, who were healthy HIV-negative adults, had recently had acute infections or vaccinations. CDR3 size: 12 residues. Per the germline V gene, CDR1 is GTSNPN and CDR2 is SVGIG (reference sequence). Deletions cut 8 bases from V and 2 bases from J, with 13 bases between. The source material was naive CD4+ T cells from PBMCs. Sample subset: CD45RA+ positively selected. The receptor's source is a man aged 18 to 29 in good health. Some clones in this sample may be carry-over from other donors' samples. The chain carries TRBV30 and TRBJ2-7; possible D gene TRBD1, 7 bases. In nucleotides, the CDR3 is TGTGCCGGGGCAGGGGGGCCCTACGAGCAGTACTTC. It translates to CAGAGGPYEQYF.